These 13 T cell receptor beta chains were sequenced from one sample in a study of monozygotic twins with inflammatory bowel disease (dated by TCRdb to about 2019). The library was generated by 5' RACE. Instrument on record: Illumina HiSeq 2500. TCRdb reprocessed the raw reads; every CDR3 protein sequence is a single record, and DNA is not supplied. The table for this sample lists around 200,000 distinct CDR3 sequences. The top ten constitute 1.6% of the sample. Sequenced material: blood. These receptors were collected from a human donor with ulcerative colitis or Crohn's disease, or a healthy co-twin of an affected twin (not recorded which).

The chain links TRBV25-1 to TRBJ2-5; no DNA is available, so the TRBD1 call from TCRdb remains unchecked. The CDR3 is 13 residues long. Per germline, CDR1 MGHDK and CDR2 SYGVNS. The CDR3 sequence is CASSELGGETQYF.

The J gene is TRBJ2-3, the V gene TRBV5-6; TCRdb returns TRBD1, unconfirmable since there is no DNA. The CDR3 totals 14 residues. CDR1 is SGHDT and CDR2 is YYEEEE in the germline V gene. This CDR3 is CASSLSGTTDTQYF.

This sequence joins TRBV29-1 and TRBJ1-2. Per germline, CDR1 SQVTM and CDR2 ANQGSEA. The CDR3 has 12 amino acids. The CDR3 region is CSVREESYGYTF. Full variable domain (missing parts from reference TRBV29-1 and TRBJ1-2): SAVISQKPSRDICQRGTSLTIQCQVDSQVTMMFWYRQQPGQSLTLIATANQGSEATYESGFVIDKFPISRPNLTFSTLTVSNMSPEDSSIYLCSVREESYGYTFGSGTRLTVV.

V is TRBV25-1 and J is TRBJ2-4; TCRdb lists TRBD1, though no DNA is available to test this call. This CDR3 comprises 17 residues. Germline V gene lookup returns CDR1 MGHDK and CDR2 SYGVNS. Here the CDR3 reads CASSEYLGRGSGNIQYF.

CDR3 amino acids: CASRPGPRDMQYF. The chain has TRBV5-1 and TRBJ2-4; TCRdb's D call of TRBD1 is untestable without DNA. CDR1 and CDR2 (germline): SGHRS, YFSETQ. The CDR3 sequence is 13 residues long. The entire variable domain, with the rest obtained from reference TRBV5-1 and TRBJ2-4, is as follows: KAGVTQTPRYLIKTRGQQVTLSCSPISGHRSVSWYQQTPGQGLQFLFEYFSETQRNKGNFPGRFSGRQFSNSRSEMNVSTLELGDSALYLCASRPGPRDMQYFGAGTRLSVL.

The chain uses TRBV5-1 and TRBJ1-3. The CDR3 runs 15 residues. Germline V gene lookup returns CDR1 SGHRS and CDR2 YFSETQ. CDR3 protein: CASTGGDSSGNTIYF.

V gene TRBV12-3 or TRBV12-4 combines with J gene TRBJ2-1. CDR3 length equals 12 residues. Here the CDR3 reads CASSFGSGEQFF.

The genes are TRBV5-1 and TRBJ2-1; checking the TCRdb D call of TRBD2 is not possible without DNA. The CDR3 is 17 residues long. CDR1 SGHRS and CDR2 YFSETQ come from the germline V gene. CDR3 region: CASSRDIAVGGRDEQFF. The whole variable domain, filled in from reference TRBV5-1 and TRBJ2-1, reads KAGVTQTPRYLIKTRGQQVTLSCSPISGHRSVSWYQQTPGQGLQFLFEYFSETQRNKGNFPGRFSGRQFSNSRSEMNVSTLELGDSALYLCASSRDIAVGGRDEQFFGPGTRLTVL.

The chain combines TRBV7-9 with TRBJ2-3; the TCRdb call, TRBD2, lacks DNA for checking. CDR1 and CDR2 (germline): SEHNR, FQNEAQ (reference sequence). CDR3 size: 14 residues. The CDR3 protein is CASSREGLIDTQYF.

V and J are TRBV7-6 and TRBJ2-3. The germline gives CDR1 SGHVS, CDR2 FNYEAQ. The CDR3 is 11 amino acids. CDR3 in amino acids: CASSLAQQRDF.

The CDR3 sequence: CASSLGQGPNNEQFF. V and J are TRBV5-4 and TRBJ2-1; TCRdb proposes TRBD1, but this gene call is untestable without DNA. The CDR3 is 15 residues long. From germline, CDR1 is SGHNT and CDR2 YYREEE (reference sequence).

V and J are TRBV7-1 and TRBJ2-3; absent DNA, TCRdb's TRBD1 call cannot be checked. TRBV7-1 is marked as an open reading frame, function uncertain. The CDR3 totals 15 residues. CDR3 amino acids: CASSSRDRYTDTQYF.

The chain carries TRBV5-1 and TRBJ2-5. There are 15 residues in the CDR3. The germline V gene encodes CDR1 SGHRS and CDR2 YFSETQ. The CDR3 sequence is CASSWAGLIQETQYF.